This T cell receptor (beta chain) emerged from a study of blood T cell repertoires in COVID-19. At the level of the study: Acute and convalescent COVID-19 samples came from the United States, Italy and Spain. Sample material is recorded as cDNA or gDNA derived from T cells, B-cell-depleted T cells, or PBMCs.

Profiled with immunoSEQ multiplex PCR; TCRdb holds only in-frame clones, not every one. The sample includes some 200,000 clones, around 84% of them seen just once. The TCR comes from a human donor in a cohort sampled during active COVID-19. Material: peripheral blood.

The CDR3 DNA reads TGTGCCAGCAGCCAACCCCTTTCCGGGAAGCAGGCCTACAATGAGCAGTTCTTC. Translating it yields CASSQPLSGKQAYNEQFF. This chain joins TRBV3-1 (or the pseudogene TRBV3-2) and TRBJ2-1; tentatively, D is TRBD2 (5 bases). The germline V gene encodes CDR1 LGHDT and CDR2 YNNKEL (reference sequence). The CDR3 consists of 18 residues. With 2 bases removed from V and 2 bases from J, the gap between germline ends came to 19 bases.